Reported below is one T cell receptor beta chain. There are 18 residues in the CDR3. Unmatched junction bases numbered 10, after V lost 2 bases and J lost 1 base. CDR1 and CDR2 from the germline V gene are SNHLY and FYNNEI. This specimen belongs to a study of blood T cell repertoires in COVID-19. Study information: Acute and convalescent COVID-19 samples came from the United States, Italy and Spain. In each case, the material was cDNA or gDNA derived from T cells, B-cell-depleted T cells, or PBMCs.

Original handling: The assay estimated nucleated cells by amplifying reference gene primers. The repertoire was sequenced with immunoSEQ multiplex PCR; TCRdb's copy has only in-frame clones and lacks some. For V, J and clone size, that table is used; D and trimming come from the DNA. The sample records around 27,000 clones, approximately 80% being singletons. The sequenced sample was peripheral blood. The rearrangement uses TRBV2 and TRBJ2-1, with TRBD1 identical over 8 bases. The origin of this receptor is a human donor in a cohort sampled during active COVID-19. CDR3 sequence reads: CASSELLLDRGSYNEQFF. CDR3 bases: TGTGCCAGCAGTGAACTACTTTTAGACAGGGGTTCCTACAATGAGCAGTTCTTC. Drawing the rest from reference TRBV2 and TRBJ2-1, the complete variable domain is EPEVTQTPSHQVTQMGQEVILRCVPISNHLYFYWYRQILGQKVEFLVSFYNNEISEKSEIFDDQFSVERPDGSNFTLKIRSTKLEDSAMYFCASSELLLDRGSYNEQFFGPGTRLTVL.